Below are 17 T cell receptor beta chains sequenced from a single sample in a study of shared clonotypes between healthy human individuals. Data came from immunoSEQ multiplex PCR; TCRdb stores just in-frame clones and leaves some out. Among about 2.3 million clones, more than 80% were seen once, and the ten largest hold about 0.39%. What was sequenced was naive CD4+ T cells from PBMCs. Subset meaning: CD45RA+ positively selected. All receptors come from a man aged 18 to 30 in good health. Some clones in this sample may be carry-over from other donors' samples.

Comments on this clone: Distinct nucleotide sequences in the sample also encode this CDR3. CDR3 nucleotide sequence: TGCGCCAGCAGCTTGGGAGCGCCCGGGGAGCTGTTTTTT. It translates to CASSLGAPGELFF. The chain uses TRBV5-1 and TRBJ2-2; D gene unclear. Germline V lookup: CDR1 SGHRS, CDR2 YFSETQ. Trimming removed 0 bases at V and 6 bases at J, with 6 bases between. The CDR3 has 13 residues.

The chain combines TRBV18 with TRBJ2-5; D is ambiguous. The CDR3 sequence is 11 residues long. The V end was cut by 9 bases, the J end by 2 bases, with 7 bases between. The germline V gene encodes CDR1 KGHSH and CDR2 LQKENI. CDR3 sequence: CASRSQETQYF. CDR3 nucleotide sequence: TGTGCCAGTCGATCGCAAGAGACCCAGTACTTC.

This chain links TRBV19 with TRBJ2-2; 9 bases align to TRBD1. CDR3 length equals 16 residues. Looked up from germline, CDR1 is LNHDA and CDR2 is SQIVND (reference sequence). V was clipped by 5 bases and J by 5 bases; unmatched bases: 9. CDR3 sequence reads: CASSPYRGPRTGELFF. The CDR3 nucleotides read TGTGCCAGTAGTCCCTACAGGGGGCCGCGGACCGGGGAGCTGTTTTTT.

The chain links TRBV2 to TRBJ1-5; D is possibly TRBD1 (5 bases). Between the trimmed V and J ends, which lost 0 bases and 1 base, there was a span of 7 bases. The CDR3 has 15 residues. Germline V lookup: CDR1 SNHLY, CDR2 FYNNEI. This CDR3 is CASSEAGTSNQPQHF. The CDR3, as DNA: TGTGCCAGCAGTGAAGCGGGGACCAGCAATCAGCCCCAGCATTTT. Drawing the rest from reference TRBV2 and TRBJ1-5, the complete variable domain is EPEVTQTPSHQVTQMGQEVILRCVPISNHLYFYWYRQILGQKVEFLVSFYNNEISEKSEIFDDQFSVERPDGSNFTLKIRSTKLEDSAMYFCASSEAGTSNQPQHFGDGTRLSIL.

The genes are TRBV6-5 and TRBJ2-5; the D is unclear. V was shortened by 0 bases and J by 5 bases, with 10 bases between the two germline ends. This CDR3 comprises 14 residues. The V gene's germline CDR1 is MNHEY and CDR2 SVGAGI. CDR3 nucleotides: TGTGCCAGCAGTTACTCGGACGCCCAGGAGACCCAGTACTTC. The encoded protein is CASSYSDAQETQYF.

The chain is built from TRBV6-6 and TRBJ2-7, with D possibly called TRBD1 or TRBD2 (6 bases each). The CDR3 is made up of 14 amino acids. The germline V and J ends were trimmed by 5 bases and 6 bases, with 17 bases remaining between them. From germline, CDR1 is MNHNY and CDR2 SVGAGI (reference sequence). Written as DNA, the CDR3 is TGTGCCAGCAGTAAATCAGGGGTGCGGGGCGAGCAGTACTTC. It yields the protein CASSKSGVRGEQYF.

The chain combines TRBV19 with TRBJ2-5; D unresolved. Germline CDR1 LNHDA, CDR2 SQIVND (reference sequence). With 3 bases removed from V and 6 bases from J, the gap between germline ends came to 14 bases. The CDR3 consists of 14 residues. The CDR3 region has the DNA TGTGCCAGTAGTATCGGGTGGAAGGGAAAGACCCAGTACTTC. Amino acids: CASSIGWKGKTQYF.

This clone has a handful of counts. The chain's CDR3 is CASRRASNQPQHF. The CDR3 DNA reads as TGTGCCAGCAGGAGGGCTAGCAATCAGCCCCAGCATTTT. The rearrangement joins TRBV2 to TRBJ1-5, with D unresolved. The V and J ends lost 6 bases and 0 bases respectively, with 6 bases between them. Germline CDR1 SNHLY, CDR2 FYNNEI. This CDR3 region has 13 residues.

This chain joins TRBV7-9 and TRBJ1-1; D unresolved. Trimming pared 3 bases from V and 8 bases from J, leaving 10 bases between. The CDR3 has 12 amino acids. CDR1 and CDR2 (germline): SEHNR, FQNEAQ (reference sequence). CDR3 sequence: CASSFNSREAFF. The CDR3 DNA is TGTGCCAGCAGCTTTAATAGTCGCGAAGCTTTCTTT.

CDR3 bases: TGTGCCAGCAGCCCCTCGGGGGGGGGCTGGGAGACCCAGTACTTC. Translation: CASSPSGGGWETQYF. The gene calls are TRBV5-5 and TRBJ2-5; 8 positions match TRBD2. After removal of 4 bases from V and 5 bases from J, the junction contained 10 bases not matched to a gene. CDR1 is SGHKS and CDR2 is YYEKEE in the germline V gene (reference sequence). This CDR3 comprises 15 residues.

V and J are TRBV6-6 and TRBJ1-4, with D unresolved. Between the trimmed V and J ends, which lost 2 bases and 0 bases, there was a span of 7 bases. This CDR3 comprises 15 residues. Germline V lookup: CDR1 MNHNY, CDR2 SVGAGI (reference sequence). The chain's CDR3 is CASSYNDATNEKLFF. CDR3 sequence (DNA): TGTGCCAGCAGTTACAACGATGCAACTAATGAAAAACTGTTTTTT.

On this clone: Other DNA sequences within the sample encode an identical CDR3. The gene calls are TRBV29-1 and TRBJ2-3; either TRBD1 or TRBD2 may fit D (5 bases each). This CDR3 comprises 12 residues. V lost 3 bases to trimming and J lost 1 base, with 5 bases between them. Germline V CDR1 and CDR2: SQVTM, ANQGSEA. The CDR3 loop reads CSVEGGTDTQYF. In DNA, the CDR3 is TGCAGCGTTGAGGGGGGCACAGATACGCAGTATTTT.

V gene TRBV6-1 combines with J gene TRBJ1-2, with a possible D match to TRBD1 (5 bases). Germline CDR1 MNHNS, CDR2 SASEGT. The CDR3 runs 14 residues. Deletions cut 4 bases from V and 8 bases from J, with 17 bases between. The DNA of the CDR3 is TGTGCCAGCAGTGCGAGGGGAGGGTGGAGAGGCTACACCTTC. The encoded protein is CASSARGGWRGYTF.

The rearrangement uses TRBV30 and TRBJ2-7; D gene unclear. The CDR3 is 13 amino acids. V lost 1 base, J lost 2 bases, and 9 bases lay in between. Germline-derived CDR1 and CDR2 are GTSNPN and SVGIG (reference sequence). CDR3 in DNA: TGTGCCTGGAGTGGTAGCCTCACCTACGAGCAGTACTTC. Protein: CAWSGSLTYEQYF.

The chain carries TRBV4-1 and TRBJ2-7, with D maybe TRBD1 (6 bases). Germline loops: CDR1 MGHRA, CDR2 YSYEKL. The CDR3 has 16 residues. Trimming left V 4 bases short and J 1 base short, with 17 bases between. CDR3 sequence: CASSPTGSSASYEQYF. DNA of the CDR3: TGCGCCAGCAGCCCTACAGGGTCGAGCGCTTCCTACGAGCAGTACTTC.

The gene calls are TRBV2 and TRBJ2-4; D not certain. CDR3 length: 15 residues. Per the germline V gene, CDR1 is SNHLY and CDR2 is FYNNEI. V shed 3 bases and J shed 0 bases, with 9 bases lying between them. The CDR3 region has the DNA TGTGCCAGCAGTGATCTCGGTACAGCCAAAAACATTCAGTACTTC. It encodes CASSDLGTAKNIQYF.

J is TRBJ2-3 and V is TRBV5-1, with 9 bases fitting TRBD2. V was clipped by 1 base and J by 4 bases; unmatched bases: 7. The length of the CDR3 is 16 residues. Germline CDR1 SGHRS, CDR2 YFSETQ. Written as DNA, the CDR3 is TGCGCCAGCAGCTTGTCTCTAGCGGGATCTTCAGATACGCAGTATTTT. This gives the protein CASSLSLAGSSDTQYF. Full variable domain (missing parts from reference TRBV5-1 and TRBJ2-3): KAGVTQTPRYLIKTRGQQVTLSCSPISGHRSVSWYQQTPGQGLQFLFEYFSETQRNKGNFPGRFSGRQFSNSRSEMNVSTLELGDSALYLCASSLSLAGSSDTQYFGPGTRLTVL.